The entry that follows covers one TCR beta chain sequence. Its antigen is currently not known. No quality values exist for individual bases; no much larger clone is one base distant. The immunoSEQ Assay, a bias-controlled multiplex PCR, was used to amplify TCRbeta CDR3 regions from genomic DNA. The original methods were these. The number of nucleated cells in each sample was estimated by amplification of reference gene primers within the assay. To quantify the absolute abundance of each unique TCRbeta CDR3 rearrangement, sequence reads were collapsed and filtered. For each sample, productive Simpson clonality was calculated as the square root of Simpson's diversity index over productive rearrangements. Sourced from immuneACCESS, this table was stored by TCRdb with only in-frame sequences that have V and J called. A share of the clones is absent; for the studies checked, an unresolved V gene accounts for under half, and the remainder has no known explanation. The DNA was the basis for D and trimming; V, J and clone size are from that table. For this sample there are around 160,000 clones; roughly 86% appear just once. The ten top clones hold approximately 2.4% of the sample.

There are 13 amino acids in the CDR3, from cysteine to phenylalanine inclusive. The read is trimmed to its CDR3 DNA, 39 bases read in frame from base 1. Trimming removed 6 bases from V and 8 bases from J; the gene matches leave 5 bases unexplained. The germline V gene sets CDR1 to MDHEN and CDR2 to SYDVKM. The data were taken from a study of blood T cell repertoires in COVID-19 (dated by TCRdb to between 2020 and 2021). At the level of the whole study: Collaborator samples came from the United States, Italy and Spain and covered acute and convalescent phases of COVID-19. The repertoires were released in a freely available public database meant as a resource for research on the immune response to SARS-CoV-2. Nearly every sample came with metadata listing a de-identified subject ID, COVID-19 status, age in years and sex. Where HLA class I and class II types were available, the types were taken from metadata supplied by the sample provider, not from assay-based typing. Samples came from the ongoing ImmuneRACE study (first 160 participants) plus 1,254 subjects from 6 global collaborators. The material from the prospective study consisted of cDNA or gDNA derived from T cells, B-cell-depleted T cells, or PBMCs. Subjects who had been exposed to COVID-19, were actively infected with it, or had recovered from it provided the deeply sampled blood TCRbeta repertoires that made up the dataset.

The full study reports these points: The quantity of clinical and demographic metadata differed by source and by participant and was supplied without curation.

Collaborating institutions collected whole blood in K2EDTA tubes following their own protocols. Collaborator samples were shipped for TCRbeta analysis as frozen whole blood, isolated PBMCs, or DNA extracted from either sample type. This clonotype was sampled from a human donor in a cohort sampled during active COVID-19. Material: peripheral blood. The chain employs TRBV28 and TRBJ2-1; the junction holds 9 bases that match TRBD1. The CDR3 region: CASRPTGGDEQFF. The sequence in DNA is TGTGCCAGCAGGCCGACAGGGGGAGATGAGCAGTTCTTC.